The 18 T cell receptor beta chains presented below share a single source sample, sequenced in a study of blood T cells in healthy people across ages. The second PCR ran about 7 to 12 cycles with a sample-barcoded 5' primer and J-beta primers. From the 5' RACE reads, TCRdb called clonotypes with MiXCR, one entry per CDR3 protein. Found here are about 580,000 distinct CDR3 sequences, more than 45% of them singletons; the top ten hold approximately 25%. Source material: blood. These receptors came from a man older than 75 in good health.

This clonotype was seen only a few times. This rearrangement joins TRBV11-1 to TRBJ2-7; 8 bases line up with TRBD2. The junction had 9 bases not matched to a gene; V was cut back by 5 bases and J by 9 bases. CDR3 length equals 13 residues. The germline V gene has CDR1 SGHAT and CDR2 FQDESV (reference sequence). CDR3 residues: CASSVTGTRVQYF. CDR3 nucleotide sequence: TGTGCCAGCAGCGTTACCGGGACTAGAGTGCAGTACTTC. The variable domain in full, with the rest retrieved from reference TRBV11-1 and TRBJ2-7, is EAEVAQSPRYKITEKSQAVAFWCDPISGHATLYWYRQILGQGPELLVQFQDESVVDDSQLPKDRFSAERLKGVDSTLKIQPAELGDSAMYLCASSVTGTRVQYFGPGTRLTVT.

The J gene is TRBJ2-1, the V gene TRBV2, with D hard to call. Trimming stripped 8 bases from V and 2 bases from J, with 16 bases between. The V gene's germline CDR1 is SNHLY and CDR2 FYNNEI. The CDR3 runs 15 residues. Written as DNA, the CDR3 is TGTGCCAGCGGACCCACCCAGGAAGCCTACAATGAGCAGTTCTTC. Encoded protein: CASGPTQEAYNEQFF.

This rearrangement joins TRBV3-1 to TRBJ2-5, with 12 bases fitting TRBD2. CDR1 is LGHDT, CDR2 YNNKEL, per germline (reference sequence). The CDR3 has 18 amino acids. J gave up 4 bases and V 4 bases, and 13 bases lay outside the gene matches. The CDR3 DNA is TGTGCCAGCAGCCGCAACCCCTCACTAGCGGGGGGTCCAGAGACCCAGTACTTC. This codes for CASSRNPSLAGGPETQYF.

The chain links TRBV7-6 to TRBJ2-5, with 8 bases matching TRBD2. The germline V gene encodes CDR1 SGHVS and CDR2 FNYEAQ. The CDR3 is made up of 16 amino acids. Trimming removed 5 bases from V and 7 bases from J; junction bases left unmatched: 15. CDR3 sequence reads: CASSLLAGAGRGTQYF. The CDR3 nucleotides are TGTGCCAGCAGCCTTCTAGCGGGTGCAGGTAGAGGGACCCAGTACTTC. Combining the CDR3 with reference TRBV7-6 and TRBJ2-5 gives the whole variable domain GAGVSQSPRYKVTKRGQDVALRCDPISGHVSLYWYRQALGQGPEFLTYFNYEAQQDKSGLPNDRFSAERPEGSISTLTIQRTEQRDSAMYRCASSLLAGAGRGTQYFGPGTRLLVL.

In the case of this clonotype: The junction shows a germline mismatch at one end, possibly a read error. This chain links TRBV28 with TRBJ2-3, with TRBD1 matching over 9 bases. This CDR3 region has 14 residues. Germline V gives CDR1 MDHEN, CDR2 SYDVKM. CDR3 bases: TGTGCCACTTTAAGACAGGGGGGCACAGGTACGCAGTATTTT. It encodes CATLRQGGTGTQYF.

This clonotype has only a few counts. CDR3 region: CASSTPGDPEAFF. CDR3 nucleotide sequence: TGTGCCAGCAGCACACCGGGAGACCCTGAAGCTTTCTTT. The V gene is TRBV14, the J gene TRBJ1-1, with D hard to call. This CDR3 is 13 amino acids long. V was clipped by 5 bases and J by 6 bases, with 13 bases between them. Germline V lookup: CDR1 SGHDN, CDR2 FVKESK.

On this clonotype: This may stem from a read error, because a much larger clone lies one nucleotide away. The gene calls are TRBV7-2 and TRBJ2-7; the D is unclear. The tail of the sequence fits TRBJ2-4 better, so the J call may be wrong. CDR3 length equals 12 residues. Per the germline V gene, CDR1 is SGHTA and CDR2 is FQGNSA. The CDR3 is CASSPLKNIQYF. CDR3 DNA: TGTGCCAGCAGTCCCCTCAAAAACATTCAGTACTTC.

This clonotype was seen many times. The chain couples TRBV6-6 to TRBJ2-7; 11 positions match TRBD2. Germline V gives CDR1 MNHNY, CDR2 SVGAGI (reference sequence). This CDR3 region has 15 residues. After removal of 10 bases from V and 7 bases from J, the junction contained 15 bases not matched to a gene. This CDR3 is CATLSSGRPSEEQYF. In nucleotides, the CDR3 is TGTGCCACACTCTCTAGCGGGAGGCCCTCGGAAGAGCAGTACTTC.

This chain links TRBV20-1 with TRBJ1-1, with no clear D. The CDR3 covers 13 residues. Germline-derived CDR1 and CDR2 are DFQATT and SNEGSKA (reference sequence). Trimming cost V 0 bases and J 4 bases, with 9 bases left between them. The CDR3 is CSAREVRFTEAFF. The CDR3 DNA reads TGCAGTGCTAGAGAGGTTCGGTTCACTGAAGCTTTCTTT.

The chain links TRBV4-1 to TRBJ1-4; tentative D call: TRBD1 (6 bases). V was cut by 5 bases and J by 0 bases, with 10 bases left in between. Germline V gene sequence: CDR1 MGHRA, CDR2 YSYEKL. The CDR3 is 15 residues long. In nucleotides, the CDR3 is TGCGCCAGCAGCTCCGACAGGCCAACTAATGAAAAACTGTTTTTT. Translating gives CASSSDRPTNEKLFF.

The chain links TRBV5-1 to TRBJ2-7; 11 bases agree with TRBD2. Germline-derived CDR1 and CDR2 are SGHRS and YFSETQ. This CDR3 is 16 amino acids long. After removal of 4 bases from V and 0 bases from J, the junction contained 6 bases not matched to a gene. Here the CDR3 DNA reads TGCGCCAGCAGCGGAACCACTAGCGGGGGCTCCTACGAGCAGTACTTC. The encoded protein is CASSGTTSGGSYEQYF. Filled out from reference TRBV5-1 and TRBJ2-7, the complete variable domain reads KAGVTQTPRYLIKTRGQQVTLSCSPISGHRSVSWYQQTPGQGLQFLFEYFSETQRNKGNFPGRFSGRQFSNSRSEMNVSTLELGDSALYLCASSGTTSGGSYEQYFGPGTRLTVT.

CDR3 in amino acids: CSATLAVSYNEQFF. The CDR3 DNA reads TGCAGTGCAACTCTAGCGGTTTCCTACAATGAGCAGTTCTTC. The chain recombines TRBV20-1 with TRBJ2-1, with 7 nucleotides matching TRBD2. This CDR3 has 14 residues. From germline, CDR1 is DFQATT and CDR2 SNEGSKA (reference sequence). V was clipped by 6 bases and J by 1 base; unmatched bases: 6.

The chain combines TRBV20-1 with TRBJ1-6; possible D gene TRBD1, 6 bases. Germline CDR1 is DFQATT and CDR2 is SNEGSKA (reference sequence). Trimming removed 5 bases from V and 7 bases from J, with 15 bases in between. The CDR3 covers 14 residues. The CDR3 is CSAQAQGINSPLHF. The CDR3, as DNA: TGCAGTGCTCAGGCGCAGGGGATCAATTCACCCCTCCACTTT.

The rearrangement links TRBV6-5 to TRBJ2-1; 7 positions match TRBD1. The CDR3 covers 17 residues. CDR1 is MNHEY, CDR2 SVGAGI, per germline. Trimming cost V 2 bases and J 0 bases; bases outside gene matches: 7. The CDR3 spells CASSYRQGTPSYNEQFF. The CDR3 nucleotides are TGTGCCAGCAGTTACCGACAGGGAACCCCCTCCTACAATGAGCAGTTCTTC.

Only a few counts were recorded for this clonotype. This rearrangement joins TRBV3-1 to TRBJ2-3; 7 bases align to TRBD2. The trim removed 5 bases at V and 4 bases at J, leaving 9 bases unmatched. CDR3 length: 15 amino acids. Germline CDR1 reads LGHDT; CDR2 reads YNNKEL (reference sequence). The DNA for the CDR3 is TGTGCCAGCAGCTTACGGACTAGTGGCGCAGATACGCAGTATTTT. This translates into CASSLRTSGADTQYF.

The chain joins TRBV18 to TRBJ2-7; no firm D call. V lost 3 bases, J lost 0 bases, and 12 bases lay in between. Germline values: CDR1 KGHSH, CDR2 LQKENI. The CDR3 contains 15 residues. CDR3 loop: CASSPLSRSSYEQYF. CDR3 in DNA: TGTGCCAGCTCACCCCTCAGCCGGTCCTCCTACGAGCAGTACTTC. Based on the CDR3 plus reference TRBV18 and TRBJ2-7, the full variable domain is NAGVMQNPRHLVRRRGQEARLRCSPMKGHSHVYWYRQLPEEGLKFMVYLQKENIIDESGMPKERFSAEFPKEGPSILRIQQVVRGDSAAYFCASSPLSRSSYEQYFGPGTRLTVT.

The chain uses TRBV3-1 and TRBJ2-5; 7 bases are a match to TRBD1. V was clipped by 0 bases and J by 6 bases; unmatched bases: 7. The length of the CDR3 is 15 residues. From germline, CDR1 is LGHDT and CDR2 YNNKEL (reference sequence). Here the CDR3 DNA reads TGTGCCAGCAGCCAAGATTTCACGGGACAGAAGACCCAGTACTTC. Its protein product is CASSQDFTGQKTQYF.

The chain recombines TRBV20-1 with TRBJ2-3; D uncertain. This CDR3 comprises 11 residues. V was cut by 4 bases and J by 5 bases, with 7 bases left in between. Germline-derived CDR1 and CDR2 are DFQATT and SNEGSKA (reference sequence). The CDR3 nucleotides are TGCAGTGCTATGACCTTAGATACGCAGTATTTT. Residues: CSAMTLDTQYF.